The next 3 T cell receptor beta chains were all read from a single sample in a study of shared clonotypes between healthy human individuals. This table comes from immunoSEQ multiplex PCR, and its TCRdb copy is limited to in-frame clones, with some not included. The data contain about 680,000 clones, 74% of them singletons. The sequencing input was memory CD4+ T cells sorted from blood. The subset here: CD45RA-negative fraction. The receptors were sampled from a woman in her 30s in good health.

In regard to this clone: A read error may account for a junction end that differs from germline. The rearrangement uses TRBV18 and TRBJ1-1, with D possibly matching TRBD1 (5 bases). The CDR3 is 15 residues long. Germline V gene data show CDR1 as KGHSH and CDR2 as LQKENI. Written as DNA, the CDR3 is TGTGCCAGCTCACCATGGGGGGACTCGAACGCTGAAGCTTTCTTT. Its translation is CASSPWGDSNAEAFF.

The chain joins TRBV29-1 to TRBJ2-7, with 8 bases aligning to TRBD2. From germline, CDR1 is SQVTM and CDR2 ANQGSEA. The CDR3 runs to 16 residues. V lost 5 bases to trimming and J lost 5 bases; unmatched junction nucleotides: 17. The CDR3 nucleotides are TGCAGCGTTCGCCTAGCGGGTGGAGGAGGGGTCGACGAGCAGTACTTC. It encodes CSVRLAGGGGVDEQYF.

The chain carries TRBV6-1 and TRBJ2-3, with 8 bases aligning to TRBD1. Germline loops: CDR1 MNHNS, CDR2 SASEGT. V lost 11 bases to trimming and J lost 5 bases; unmatched junction nucleotides: 12. The CDR3 is 14 amino acids. In DNA, the CDR3 is TGTGCCGTCGCGGACAGGGTGTTCGTAGATACGCAGTATTTT. Protein product: CAVADRVFVDTQYF.